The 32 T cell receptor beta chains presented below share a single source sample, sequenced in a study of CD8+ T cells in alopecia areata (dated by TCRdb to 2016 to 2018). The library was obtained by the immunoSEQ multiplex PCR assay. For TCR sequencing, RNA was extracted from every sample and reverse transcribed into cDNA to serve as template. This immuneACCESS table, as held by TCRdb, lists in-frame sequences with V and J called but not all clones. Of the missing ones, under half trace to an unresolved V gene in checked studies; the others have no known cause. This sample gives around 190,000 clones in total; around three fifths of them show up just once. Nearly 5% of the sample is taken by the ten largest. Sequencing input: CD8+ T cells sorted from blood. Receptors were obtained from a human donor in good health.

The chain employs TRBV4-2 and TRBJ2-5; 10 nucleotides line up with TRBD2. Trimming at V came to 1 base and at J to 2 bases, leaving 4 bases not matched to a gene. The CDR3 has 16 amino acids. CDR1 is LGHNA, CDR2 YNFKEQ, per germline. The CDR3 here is CASSQVGAGGQETQYF. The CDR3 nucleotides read TGTGCCAGCAGCCAAGTAGGAGCGGGGGGGCAAGAGACCCAGTACTTC.

CDR3 in amino acids: CASSLTGGNYNEQFF. CDR3 DNA sequence: TGTGCCAGCAGTTTGACAGGGGGCAACTACAATGAGCAGTTCTTC. The rearrangement uses TRBV27 and TRBJ2-1; TRBD1 agrees at 10 bases. Germline V lookup: CDR1 MNHEY, CDR2 SMNVEV (reference sequence). This CDR3 is built from 15 residues. The ends lost 3 bases at V and 3 bases at J; junction bases unmatched: 2.

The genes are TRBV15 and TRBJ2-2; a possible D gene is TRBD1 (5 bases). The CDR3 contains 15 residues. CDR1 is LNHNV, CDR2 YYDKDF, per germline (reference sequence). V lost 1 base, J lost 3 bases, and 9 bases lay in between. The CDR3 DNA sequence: TGTGCCACCAGCAGAGTAGAGACAGACACCGGGGAGCTGTTTTTT. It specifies CATSRVETDTGELFF.

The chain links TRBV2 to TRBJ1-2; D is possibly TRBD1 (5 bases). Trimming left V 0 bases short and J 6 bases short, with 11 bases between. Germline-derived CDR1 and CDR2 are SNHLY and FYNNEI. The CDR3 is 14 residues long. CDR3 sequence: CASSEAVRENGYTF. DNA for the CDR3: TGTGCCAGCAGTGAAGCGGTCAGGGAGAATGGCTACACCTTC.

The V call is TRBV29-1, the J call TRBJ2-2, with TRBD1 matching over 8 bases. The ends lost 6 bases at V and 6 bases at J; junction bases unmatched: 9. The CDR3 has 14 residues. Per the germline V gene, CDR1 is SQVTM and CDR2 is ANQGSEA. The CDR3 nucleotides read TGCAGCGTCGGAGACAGGGGCGTAGCCGGGGAGCTGTTTTTT. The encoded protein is CSVGDRGVAGELFF.

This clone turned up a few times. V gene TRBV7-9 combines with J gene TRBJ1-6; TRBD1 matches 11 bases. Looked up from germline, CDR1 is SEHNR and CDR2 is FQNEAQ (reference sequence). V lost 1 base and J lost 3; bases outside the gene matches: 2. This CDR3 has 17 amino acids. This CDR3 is CASSLVGTGGYNSPLHF. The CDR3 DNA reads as TGTGCCAGCAGCTTAGTCGGGACAGGGGGCTATAATTCACCCCTCCACTTT.

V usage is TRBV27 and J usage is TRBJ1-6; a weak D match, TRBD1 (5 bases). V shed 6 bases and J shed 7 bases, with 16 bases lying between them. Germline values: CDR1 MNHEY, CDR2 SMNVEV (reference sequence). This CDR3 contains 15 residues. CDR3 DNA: TGTGCCAGCAGCCCGGGGACCGGGGGGAATTCACCCCTCCACTTT. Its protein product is CASSPGTGGNSPLHF.

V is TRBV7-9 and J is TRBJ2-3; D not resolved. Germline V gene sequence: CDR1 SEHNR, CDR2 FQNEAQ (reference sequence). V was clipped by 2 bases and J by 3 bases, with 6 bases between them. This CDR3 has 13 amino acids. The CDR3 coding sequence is TGTGCCAGCAGCTTAAAGGATACAGATACGCAGTATTTT. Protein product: CASSLKDTDTQYF.

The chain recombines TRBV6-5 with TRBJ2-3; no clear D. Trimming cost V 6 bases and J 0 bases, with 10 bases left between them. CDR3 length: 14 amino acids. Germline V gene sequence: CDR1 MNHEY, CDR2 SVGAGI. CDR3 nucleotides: TGTGCCAGCAGGGCATTTTCTAGCACAGATACGCAGTATTTT. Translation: CASRAFSSTDTQYF.

The CDR3 DNA reads TGTGCTAGTGGTTTGGACAGGATCTACGAGCAGTACTTC. It specifies CASGLDRIYEQYF. V and J are TRBV12-5 and TRBJ2-7; TRBD1 might be the D (5 bases). This CDR3 contains 13 residues. Germline-derived CDR1 and CDR2 are LGHNT and FRNRAP. V lost 1 base, J lost 3 bases, and 7 bases lay in between.

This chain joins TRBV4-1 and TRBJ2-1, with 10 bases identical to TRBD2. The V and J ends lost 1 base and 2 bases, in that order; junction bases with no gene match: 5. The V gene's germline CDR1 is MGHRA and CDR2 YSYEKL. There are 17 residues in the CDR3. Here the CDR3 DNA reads TGCGCCAGCAGCCAAGGCGGAGCGGGGGGGACCTACAATGAGCAGTTCTTC. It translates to CASSQGGAGGTYNEQFF.

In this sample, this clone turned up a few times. The CDR3 sequence: CASSLARRSNQPQHF. DNA for the CDR3: TGTGCCAGCAGCTTGGCTAGACGTAGCAATCAGCCCCAGCATTTT. The chain has TRBV5-6 and TRBJ1-5, with D unresolved. The V gene's germline CDR1 is SGHDT and CDR2 YYEEEE. V was clipped by 0 bases and J by 0 bases, with 7 bases between them. This CDR3 comprises 15 residues.

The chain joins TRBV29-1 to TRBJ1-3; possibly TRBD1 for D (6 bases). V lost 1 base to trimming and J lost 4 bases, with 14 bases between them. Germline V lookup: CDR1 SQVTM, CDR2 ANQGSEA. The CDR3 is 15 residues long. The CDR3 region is CSVEAATGNGNTIYF. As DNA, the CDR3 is TGCAGCGTTGAAGCCGCCACAGGGAACGGAAACACCATATATTTT.

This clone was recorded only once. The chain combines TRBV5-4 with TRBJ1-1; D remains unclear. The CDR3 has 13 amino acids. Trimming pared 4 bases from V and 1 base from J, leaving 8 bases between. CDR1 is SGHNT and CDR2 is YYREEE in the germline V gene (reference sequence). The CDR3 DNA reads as TGTGCCAGCAGCCAAAAAACGAACACTGAAGCTTTCTTT. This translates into CASSQKTNTEAFF. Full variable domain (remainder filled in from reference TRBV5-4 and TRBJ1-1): ETGVTQSPTHLIKTRGQQVTLRCSSQSGHNTVSWYQQALGQGPQFIFQYYREEENGRGNFPPRFSGLQFPNYSSELNVNALELDDSALYLCASSQKTNTEAFFGQGTRLTVV.

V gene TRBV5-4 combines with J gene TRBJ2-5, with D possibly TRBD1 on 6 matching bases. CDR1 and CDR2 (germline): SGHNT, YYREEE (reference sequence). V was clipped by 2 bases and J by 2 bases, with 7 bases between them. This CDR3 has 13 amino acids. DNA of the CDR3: TGTGCCAGCAGCTTCAGGGGACAAGAGACCCAGTACTTC. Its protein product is CASSFRGQETQYF.

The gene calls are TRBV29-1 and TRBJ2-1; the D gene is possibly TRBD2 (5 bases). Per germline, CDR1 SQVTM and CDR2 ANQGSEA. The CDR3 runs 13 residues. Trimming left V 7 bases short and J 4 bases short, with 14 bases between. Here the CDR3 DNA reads TGCAGCGCCCGGGAAAGATCGTACAATGAGCAGTTCTTC. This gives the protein CSARERSYNEQFF.

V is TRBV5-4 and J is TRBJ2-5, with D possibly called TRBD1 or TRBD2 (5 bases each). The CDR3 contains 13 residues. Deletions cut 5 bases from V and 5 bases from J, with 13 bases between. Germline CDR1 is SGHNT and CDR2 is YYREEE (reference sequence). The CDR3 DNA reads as TGTGCCAGCAGAGATCAGGGAGCGGAGACCCAGTACTTC. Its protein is CASRDQGAETQYF.

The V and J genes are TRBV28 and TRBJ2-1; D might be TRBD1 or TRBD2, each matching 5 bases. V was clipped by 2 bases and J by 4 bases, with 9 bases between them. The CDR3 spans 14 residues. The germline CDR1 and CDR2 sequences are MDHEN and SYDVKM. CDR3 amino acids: CASSLRDLYNEQFF. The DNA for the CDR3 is TGTGCCAGCAGTTTAAGGGACCTATACAATGAGCAGTTCTTC.

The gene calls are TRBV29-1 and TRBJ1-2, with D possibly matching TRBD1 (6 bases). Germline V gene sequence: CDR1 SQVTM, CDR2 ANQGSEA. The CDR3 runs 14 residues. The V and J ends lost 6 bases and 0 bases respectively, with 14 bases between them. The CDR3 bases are TGCAGCGTCCCTGGGACAACTACTAACTATGGCTACACCTTC. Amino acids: CSVPGTTTNYGYTF.

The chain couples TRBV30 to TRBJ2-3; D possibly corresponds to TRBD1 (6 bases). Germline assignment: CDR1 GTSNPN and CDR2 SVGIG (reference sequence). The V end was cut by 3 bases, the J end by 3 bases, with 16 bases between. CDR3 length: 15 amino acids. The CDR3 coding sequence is TGTGCCTGGAGGATGGGGGCAGCCAGGACAGATACGCAGTATTTT. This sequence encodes CAWRMGAARTDTQYF.

For the CDR3, the DNA is TGTGCCAGCAGTCCCGGGACAGCTAGCACAGATACGCAGTATTTT. This encodes CASSPGTASTDTQYF. The chain couples TRBV27 to TRBJ2-3; 7 bases agree with TRBD1. The CDR3 has 15 residues. The germline V gene has CDR1 MNHEY and CDR2 SMNVEV (reference sequence). The trim removed 5 bases at V and 0 bases at J, leaving 5 bases unmatched.

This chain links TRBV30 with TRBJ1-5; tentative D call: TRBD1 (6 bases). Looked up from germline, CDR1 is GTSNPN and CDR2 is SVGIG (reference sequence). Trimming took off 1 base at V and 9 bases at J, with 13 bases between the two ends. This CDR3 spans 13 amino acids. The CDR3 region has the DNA TGTGCCTGGAGTGAGGCGGACAGTCGGCCCCAGCATTTT. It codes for CAWSEADSRPQHF.

The CDR3 coding sequence is TGTGCCAGCAGCCAAGCGGGACATCCCCACAATCAGCCCCAGCATTTT. Protein: CASSQAGHPHNQPQHF. V is TRBV14 and J is TRBJ1-5, with TRBD1 as a possible D gene (6 bases). Trimming left V 1 base short and J 3 bases short, with 13 bases between. The germline gives CDR1 SGHDN, CDR2 FVKESK. The CDR3 length is 16 residues.

CDR3 sequence: CASSLTGTGSYEQYF. The CDR3 DNA is TGCGCCAGCAGCCTCACCGGGACAGGGTCCTACGAGCAGTACTTC. The V gene is TRBV5-1, the J gene TRBJ2-7, with 9 bases aligning to TRBD1. CDR3 length: 15 amino acids. J was trimmed by 1 base and V by 4 bases; bases with no gene match: 6. CDR1 is SGHRS and CDR2 is YFSETQ in the germline V gene.

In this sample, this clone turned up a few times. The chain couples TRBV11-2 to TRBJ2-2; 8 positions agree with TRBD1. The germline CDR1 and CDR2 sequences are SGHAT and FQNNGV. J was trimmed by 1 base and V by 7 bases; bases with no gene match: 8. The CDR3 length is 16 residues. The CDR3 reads CASNPAGTGNTGELFF. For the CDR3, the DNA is TGTGCCAGCAACCCGGCCGGGACAGGGAACACCGGGGAGCTGTTTTTT.

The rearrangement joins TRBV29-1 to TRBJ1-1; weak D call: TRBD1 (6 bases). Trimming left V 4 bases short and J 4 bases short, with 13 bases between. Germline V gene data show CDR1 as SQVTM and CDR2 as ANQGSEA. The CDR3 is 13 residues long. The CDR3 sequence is CSVAPRGLTEAFF. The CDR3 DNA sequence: TGCAGCGTTGCCCCGCGGGGGCTCACTGAAGCTTTCTTT.

The CDR3 sequence is CSVESGDYTDTQYF. CDR3 DNA: TGCAGCGTTGAGAGCGGGGACTACACAGATACGCAGTATTTT. The rearrangement links TRBV29-1 to TRBJ2-3; TRBD2 aligns across 7 bases. With V trimmed by 3 bases and J by 2 bases, 5 bases remained unmatched. This CDR3 has 14 amino acids. Per the germline V gene, CDR1 is SQVTM and CDR2 is ANQGSEA.

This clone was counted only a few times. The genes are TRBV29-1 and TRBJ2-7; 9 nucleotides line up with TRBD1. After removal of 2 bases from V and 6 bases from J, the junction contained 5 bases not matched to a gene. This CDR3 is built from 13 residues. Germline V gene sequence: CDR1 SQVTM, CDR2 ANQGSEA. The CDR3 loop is CSVERDRDFEQYF. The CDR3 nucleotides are TGCAGCGTTGAAAGGGACAGGGATTTCGAGCAGTACTTC.

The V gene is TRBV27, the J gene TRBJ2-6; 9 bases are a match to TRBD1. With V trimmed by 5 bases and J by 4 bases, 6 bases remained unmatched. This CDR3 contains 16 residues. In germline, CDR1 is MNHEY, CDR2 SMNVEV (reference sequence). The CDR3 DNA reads TGTGCCAGCAGTACCCGGGACAGGGTCGGGGCCAACGTCCTGACTTTC. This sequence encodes CASSTRDRVGANVLTF.

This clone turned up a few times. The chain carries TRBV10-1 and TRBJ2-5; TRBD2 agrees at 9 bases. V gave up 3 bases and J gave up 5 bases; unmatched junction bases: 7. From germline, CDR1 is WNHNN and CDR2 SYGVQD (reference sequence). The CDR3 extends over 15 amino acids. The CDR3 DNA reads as TGCGCCAGCAGTGAATGGCGGGGGGGCCCGGAGACCCAGTACTTC. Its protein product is CASSEWRGGPETQYF.

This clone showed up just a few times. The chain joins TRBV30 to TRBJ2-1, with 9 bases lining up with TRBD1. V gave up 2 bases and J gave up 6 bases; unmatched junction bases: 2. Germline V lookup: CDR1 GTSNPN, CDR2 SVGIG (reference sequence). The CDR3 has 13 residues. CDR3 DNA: TGTGCCTGGAGTTTGGACAGGGGCAATGAGCAGTTCTTC. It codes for CAWSLDRGNEQFF.

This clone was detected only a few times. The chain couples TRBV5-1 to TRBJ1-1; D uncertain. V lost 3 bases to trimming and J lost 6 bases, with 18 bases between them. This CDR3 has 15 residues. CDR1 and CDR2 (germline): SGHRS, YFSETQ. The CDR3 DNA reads TGCGCCAGCAGCTCGACGTGGGAATCGGAGCCTGAAGCTTTCTTT. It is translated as CASSSTWESEPEAFF.